These 12 T cell receptor beta chains originate from one sample sequenced in a study of T cells in Graves' hyperthyroidism and ophthalmopathy. From RNA transcripts, TCR beta CDR3 regions were amplified. Carried out on the TCR CDR3, a first-round RT-PCR used the HTBI primer set. TCRdb analysed the multiplex PCR reads with MiXCR anew, one entry per CDR3 protein. The sample has 550,000 to 700,000 distinct CDR3 sequences; roughly 15% are singletons. Sequencing input: blood. The source of these receptors is a woman aged 40 to 55 with Graves' ophthalmopathy.

This clonotype was counted ten times or more. This chain joins TRBV6-5 and TRBJ2-7; tentatively, D is TRBD1 (6 bases). The CDR3 runs 16 residues. The germline CDR1 and CDR2 sequences are MNHEY and SVGAGI. With 2 bases removed from V and 1 base from J, the gap between germline ends came to 15 bases. The CDR3 loop reads CASSYAPGQTSYEQYF. The CDR3 nucleotides read TGTGCCAGCAGTTACGCCCCGGGACAAACGTCCTACGAGCAGTACTTC.

This sequence joins TRBV7-9 and TRBJ2-7, with 11 bases matching TRBD2. Unmatched junction bases numbered 7, after V lost 4 bases and J lost 5 bases. The germline gives CDR1 SEHNR, CDR2 FQNEAQ (reference sequence). This CDR3 is 15 amino acids long. The CDR3 sequence: CASSSTSGSWNEQYF. For the CDR3, the DNA is TGTGCCAGCAGCTCTACTAGCGGGAGCTGGAACGAGCAGTACTTC.

The J gene is TRBJ2-7, the V gene TRBV4-2; TRBD1 might be the D (6 bases). V shed 1 base and J shed 2 bases, with 9 bases lying between them. CDR1 and CDR2 (germline): LGHNA, YNFKEQ. The CDR3 loop spans 14 amino acids. CDR3 protein: CASSQGTATYEQYF. DNA of the CDR3: TGTGCCAGCAGCCAAGGGACAGCCACCTACGAGCAGTACTTC.

This clonotype was picked up many times. The chain uses TRBV28 and TRBJ2-5, with D unclear. This CDR3 comprises 14 residues. The V end was cut by 2 bases, the J end by 7 bases, with 14 bases between. Germline values: CDR1 MDHEN, CDR2 SYDVKM. CDR3 protein: CASSLVVGIGTQYF. The DNA of the CDR3 is TGTGCCAGCAGTTTAGTTGTGGGAATTGGGACCCAGTACTTC.

The CDR3 region is CSAYPWGRTEAFF. CDR3 nucleotides: TGCAGTGCGTACCCATGGGGGCGTACTGAAGCTTTCTTT. V is TRBV20-1 and J is TRBJ1-1, with D possibly TRBD1 on 6 matching bases. This CDR3 has 13 amino acids. CDR1 is DFQATT and CDR2 is SNEGSKA in the germline V gene (reference sequence). V was pared by 6 bases and J by 5 bases, with 16 bases between.

This clonotype has just a few counts. This sequence joins TRBV29-1 and TRBJ2-2; D unresolved. Trimming took 7 bases from V and 3 from J, leaving 12 bases between them. The germline gives CDR1 SQVTM, CDR2 ANQGSEA. The CDR3 sequence is 13 residues long. CDR3 bases: TGCAGCGGGAAAACGTGGGACACCGGGGAGCTGTTTTTT. Translating gives CSGKTWDTGELFF.

This clonotype was recorded many times. The chain uses TRBV7-9 and TRBJ2-7; 7 nucleotides agree with TRBD1. CDR3 length equals 15 residues. The germline CDR1 and CDR2 sequences are SEHNR and FQNEAQ (reference sequence). After removal of 5 bases from V and 8 bases from J, the junction contained 15 bases not matched to a gene. This CDR3 is CASSQGDRPSLKQYF. The CDR3 DNA follows: TGTGCCAGCAGCCAAGGGGACAGACCTTCACTCAAGCAGTACTTC.

The chain recombines TRBV12-3 or TRBV12-4 with TRBJ2-7, with 11 bases matching TRBD1. The CDR3 consists of 15 residues. With V trimmed by 5 bases and J by 5 bases, 8 bases remained unmatched. Here the CDR3 DNA reads TGTGCCAGCAGTCGAGTTAGGACAGGGGGCGACGAGCAGTACTTC. Translating it yields CASSRVRTGGDEQYF.

This rearrangement joins TRBV29-1 to TRBJ2-7, with a possible D match to TRBD1 (6 bases). The CDR3 consists of 13 residues. Germline values: CDR1 SQVTM, CDR2 ANQGSEA. The V and J ends lost 7 bases and 1 base respectively, with 14 bases between them. CDR3 nucleotide sequence: TGCAGCGCAGAAGGGCAGGGGTCCTACGAGCAGTACTTC. Its protein is CSAEGQGSYEQYF.

The table lists this clonotype with a few counts. This rearrangement joins TRBV30 to TRBJ1-2; D is uncertain. The V end was cut by 6 bases, the J end by 5 bases, with 19 bases between. Germline V gene sequence: CDR1 GTSNPN, CDR2 SVGIG (reference sequence). The CDR3 spans 14 residues. CDR3 nucleotides: TGTGCCTGCCTCAAGGGCTTTCCTCTTTATGGCTACACCTTC. This codes for CACLKGFPLYGYTF. The full variable domain, with the rest looked up from reference TRBV30 and TRBJ1-2, is SQTIHQWPATLVQPVGSPLSLECTVEGTSNPNLYWYRQAAGRGLQLLFYSVGIGQISSEVPQNLSASRPQDRQFILSSKKLLLSDSGFYLCACLKGFPLYGYTFGSGTRLTVV.

This chain links TRBV11-1 with TRBJ1-1, with 7 bases aligning to TRBD1. CDR3 length equals 18 residues. V was clipped by 1 base and J by 1 base; unmatched bases: 12. Germline values: CDR1 SGHAT, CDR2 FQDESV (reference sequence). CDR3 nucleotides: TGTGCCAGCAGCTTAGAGCTGGGGATCAGGGGGAGGAACACTGAAGCTTTCTTT. Translating it yields CASSLELGIRGRNTEAFF. Using reference TRBV11-1 and TRBJ1-1 for the parts outside the CDR3, the full variable domain is EAEVAQSPRYKITEKSQAVAFWCDPISGHATLYWYRQILGQGPELLVQFQDESVVDDSQLPKDRFSAERLKGVDSTLKIQPAELGDSAMYLCASSLELGIRGRNTEAFFGQGTRLTVV.

This clonotype has ten or more counts. This chain links TRBV6-1 with TRBJ2-7; 7 bases fit TRBD1. This CDR3 has 17 amino acids. Germline V gene data show CDR1 as MNHNS and CDR2 as SASEGT. J gave up 2 bases and V 2 bases, and 12 bases lay outside the gene matches. DNA for the CDR3: TGTGCCAGCAGTGAAAATGTAGTAGGGGGCCGACCCTACGAGCAGTACTTC. Its protein product is CASSENVVGGRPYEQYF.